These T cell receptor beta chains were read from a single sample in a study of CXCR3-negative and CXCR3-positive naive CD8 T cells. TCRdb re-called the 5' RACE reads, yielding one record per CDR3 amino acid sequence without DNA. Its table lists about 89,000 distinct CDR3 sequences. The sample was naive CXCR3+ CD8+ T cells from blood. Receptors were obtained from a human donor in good health. Some clones in this sample may be carry-over from other donors' samples. CDR3s include the opening cysteine and the closing phenylalanine or tryptophan. Each record gives: CDR3 protein, J gene, V gene.

CDR3: CATSRTHQGGYEQYF; J: TRBJ2-7; V: TRBV15
CDR3: CASSSPGQGAEAFF; J: TRBJ1-1; V: TRBV28
CDR3: CASSLDGGRLDETQYF; J: TRBJ2-5; V: TRBV7-9
CDR3: CAGSLAFDDNYEQYF; J: TRBJ2-7; V: TRBV11-2
CDR3: CTSSHLGDTEAFF; J: TRBJ1-1; V: TRBV5-1
CDR3: CASSLRTSGIYEQYF; J: TRBJ2-7; V: TRBV7-6
CDR3: CSVEGSDRGYNEQFF; J: TRBJ2-1; V: TRBV29-1
CDR3: CSSLIIAGPNEKLFF; J: TRBJ1-4; V: TRBV29-1
CDR3: CASSQVNINRIGYTF; J: TRBJ1-2; V: TRBV14
CDR3: CSARRDKSYEQYF; J: TRBJ2-7; V: TRBV20-1
CDR3: CATRDGYGYTF; J: TRBJ1-2; V: TRBV5-1
CDR3: CSVRITYGYTF; J: TRBJ1-2; V: TRBV29-1
CDR3: CASSGGARGNIQEF; J: TRBJ2-4; V: TRBV25-1
CDR3: CASSLRWGSAYEQYF; J: TRBJ2-7; V: TRBV28